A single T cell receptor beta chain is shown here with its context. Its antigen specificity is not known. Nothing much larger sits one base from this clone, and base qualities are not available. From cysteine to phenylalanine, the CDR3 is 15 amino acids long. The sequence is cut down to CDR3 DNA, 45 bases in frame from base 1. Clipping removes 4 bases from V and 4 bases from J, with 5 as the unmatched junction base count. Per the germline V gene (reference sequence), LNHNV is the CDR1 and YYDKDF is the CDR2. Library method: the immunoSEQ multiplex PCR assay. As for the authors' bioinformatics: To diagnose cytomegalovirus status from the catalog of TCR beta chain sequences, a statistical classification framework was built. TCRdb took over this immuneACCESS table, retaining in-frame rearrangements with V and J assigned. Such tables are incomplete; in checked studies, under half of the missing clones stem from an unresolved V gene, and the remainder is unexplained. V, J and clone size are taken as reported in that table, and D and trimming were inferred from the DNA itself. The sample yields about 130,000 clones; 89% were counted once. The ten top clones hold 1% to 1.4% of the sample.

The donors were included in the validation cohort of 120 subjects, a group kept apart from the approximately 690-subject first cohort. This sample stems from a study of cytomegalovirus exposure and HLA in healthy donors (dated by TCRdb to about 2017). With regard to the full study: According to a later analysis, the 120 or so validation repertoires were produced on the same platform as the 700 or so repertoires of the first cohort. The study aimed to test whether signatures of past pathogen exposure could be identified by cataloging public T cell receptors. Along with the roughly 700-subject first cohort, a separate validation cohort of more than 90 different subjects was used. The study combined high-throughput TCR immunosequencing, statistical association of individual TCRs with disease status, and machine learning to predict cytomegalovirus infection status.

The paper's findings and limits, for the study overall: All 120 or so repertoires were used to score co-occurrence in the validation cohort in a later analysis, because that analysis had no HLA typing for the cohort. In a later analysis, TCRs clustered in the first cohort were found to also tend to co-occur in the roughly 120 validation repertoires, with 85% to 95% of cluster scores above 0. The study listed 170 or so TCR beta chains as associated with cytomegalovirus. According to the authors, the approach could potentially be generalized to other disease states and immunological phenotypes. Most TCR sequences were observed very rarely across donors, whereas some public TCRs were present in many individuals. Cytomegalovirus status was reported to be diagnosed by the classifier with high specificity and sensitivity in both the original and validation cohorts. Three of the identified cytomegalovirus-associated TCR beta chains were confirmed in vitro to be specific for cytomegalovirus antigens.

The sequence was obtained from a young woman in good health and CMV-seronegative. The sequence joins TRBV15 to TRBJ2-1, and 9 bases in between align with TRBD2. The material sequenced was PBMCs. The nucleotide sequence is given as TGTGCCACCAGCATTAGACTAGCGGAATACAATGAGCAGTTCTTC. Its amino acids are CATSIRLAEYNEQFF.